The 5 T cell receptor beta chains below all came from one sample that was sequenced in a study of cytomegalovirus exposure and HLA in healthy donors. Vbeta (60) and Jbeta (13) primers were used in the PCR. Assay used: immunoSEQ multiplex PCR; TCRdb lists only in-frame clones, some missing. The repertoire includes more than 150,000 clones, just under 80% of them detected once, and roughly 7% sits in the top ten. Sequenced: PBMCs. These receptors originate from a woman between 40 and 50 years old in good health and CMV-seropositive.

The rearrangement joins TRBV25-1 to TRBJ1-2; a weak D match, TRBD1 (5 bases). CDR1 MGHDK and CDR2 SYGVNS come from the germline V gene. The CDR3 is made up of 14 amino acids. Trimming took off 3 bases at V and 0 bases at J, with 8 bases between the two ends. The CDR3: CASSDRDSNYGYTF. In DNA form, the CDR3 reads TGTGCCAGCAGTGACCGGGACTCTAACTATGGCTACACCTTC.

The chain is built from TRBV7-8 and TRBJ1-2; no firm D call. CDR3 length equals 13 residues. Trimming cost V 1 base and J 7 bases, with 10 bases left between them. Germline assignment: CDR1 SGHVS and CDR2 FQNEAQ. CDR3 in amino acids: CASSLVREFGYTF. Written as DNA, the CDR3 is TGTGCCAGCAGCTTAGTGCGTGAGTTTGGCTACACCTTC.

This clone occurred a few times. The sample contains more than one DNA sequence encoding this CDR3. V is TRBV4-1 and J is TRBJ1-1; TRBD1 matches 9 bases. V lost 1 base to trimming and J lost 1 base; unmatched junction nucleotides: 1. The CDR3 is made up of 15 amino acids. The V gene's germline CDR1 is MGHRA and CDR2 YSYEKL. In DNA, the CDR3 is TGCGCCAGCAGCCAAGTGGGACAGGGGAACACTGAAGCTTTCTTT. This sequence encodes CASSQVGQGNTEAFF.

This sequence joins TRBV5-1 and TRBJ2-1; the D is unclear. CDR1 and CDR2 (germline): SGHRS, YFSETQ. The CDR3 spans 14 residues. The V end lost 0 bases, the J end lost 6 bases, and 10 bases lay between the germline ends. CDR3 in amino acids: CASSLVARGNEQFF. CDR3 sequence (DNA): TGCGCCAGCAGCTTGGTTGCCAGAGGCAATGAGCAGTTCTTC.

The J gene is TRBJ1-1, the V gene TRBV5-1; 8 bases match TRBD1. From germline, CDR1 is SGHRS and CDR2 YFSETQ. The junction had 5 bases not matched to a gene; V was cut back by 3 bases and J by 4 bases. The CDR3 has 14 residues. The CDR3 DNA reads TGCGCCAGCAGCTCGGGACAGGCGATCACTGAAGCTTTCTTT. It is translated as CASSSGQAITEAFF. The full variable domain, in which reference TRBV5-1 and TRBJ1-1 provide the parts outside the CDR3, is KAGVTQTPRYLIKTRGQQVTLSCSPISGHRSVSWYQQTPGQGLQFLFEYFSETQRNKGNFPGRFSGRQFSNSRSEMNVSTLELGDSALYLCASSSGQAITEAFFGQGTRLTVV.